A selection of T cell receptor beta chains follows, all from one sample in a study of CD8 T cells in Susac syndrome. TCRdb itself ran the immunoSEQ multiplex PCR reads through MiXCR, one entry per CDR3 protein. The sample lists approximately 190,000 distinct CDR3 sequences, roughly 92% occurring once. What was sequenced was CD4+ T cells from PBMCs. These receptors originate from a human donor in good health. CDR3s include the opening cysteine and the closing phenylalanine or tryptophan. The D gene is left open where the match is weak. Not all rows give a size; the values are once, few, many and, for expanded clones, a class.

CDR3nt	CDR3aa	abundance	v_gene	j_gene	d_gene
TGTGCCACCAGAAAGAATCGGGAGACTGAAGCTTTCTTT	CATRKNRETEAFF	.	TRBV24-1	TRBJ1-1	.
TGTGCCAGCAGTTTATCAACAGGGGGCTTCTCCTACGAGCAGTACTTC	CASSLSTGGFSYEQYF	.	TRBV27	TRBJ2-7	TRBD1
TGTGCCAGTAGTGGTGGGGGGCCCTCCTACGAGCAGTACTTC	CASSGGGPSYEQYF	once	TRBV19	TRBJ2-7	.
TGTGCCAGCAGCCCAACGACCCGACAGGGGAGCTCCTACAATGAGCAGTTCTTC	CASSPTTRQGSSYNEQFF	.	TRBV3-1	TRBJ2-1	TRBD1
TGTGCCAGCAGCACGGGACTAGCGGGGGACTACAATGAGCAGTTCTTC	CASSTGLAGDYNEQFF	.	TRBV11-2	TRBJ2-1	TRBD2
TGTGCCAGCAGTTCTAGACACGGATTAATCACCCTCCACTTT	CASSSRHGLITLHF	few	TRBV6-5	TRBJ1-6	.
TGTGCCAGCAGCTCCACAGGTCAGAATGAAAAACTGTTTTTT	CASSSTGQNEKLFF	once	TRBV7-9	TRBJ1-4	.
TGTGCCAGTAGCCAGGGCGGGAACCAGCCCCAGCATTTT	CASSQGGNQPQHF	few	TRBV19	TRBJ1-5	.
TGTGCCAGTAGTCCCACCCAGGGTTCCAATCAGCCCCAGCATTTT	CASSPTQGSNQPQHF	.	TRBV19	TRBJ1-5	.
TGCGCCAGCAGCTTGCAGGCGGGGGGCCGGTGGGAGACCCAGTACTTC	CASSLQAGGRWETQYF	.	TRBV5-1	TRBJ2-5	TRBD2
TGTGCCAGCAGTTTAAGACAGGGGAAGAACGGGGAGCTGTTTTTT	CASSLRQGKNGELFF	.	TRBV27	TRBJ2-2	TRBD1
TGCAGTGCACAGGATGATACGCAGTATTTT	CSAQDDTQYF	.	TRBV20-1	TRBJ2-3	.
TGTGCCAGCAGTTACTCGAGCAGAACTAGCACAGATACGCAGTATTTT	CASSYSSRTSTDTQYF	once	TRBV6-6	TRBJ2-3	.
TGTGCCAGCAGCTGGGGACAGGCTGGGGCCAACGTCCTGACTTTC	CASSWGQAGANVLTF	.	TRBV5-6	TRBJ2-6	TRBD1
TGTGCCAGCAGTTTATGGACTAGCGGGGAGCAAGAGACCCAGTACTTC	CASSLWTSGEQETQYF	.	TRBV28	TRBJ2-5	TRBD2
TGCAGCGGACGGAGGGGGCATGAGCAGTTCTTC	CSGRRGHEQFF	.	TRBV29-1	TRBJ2-1	.
TGTGCCAGCAGTCCCATCGGGGAAAAACTGTTTTTT	CASSPIGEKLFF	once	TRBV2	TRBJ1-4	.
TGTGCCAGCAAAAACAGGGAGGTTGGGACCGGGGAGCTGTTTTTT	CASKNREVGTGELFF	.	TRBV19	TRBJ2-2	.
TGCAGCGTTGTCTGGTTCAAGGGAGGGGGCACAGATACGCAGTATTTT	CSVVWFKGGGTDTQYF	.	TRBV29-1	TRBJ2-3	TRBD2
TGTGCCACCAGCAGAGTAGCAGGGACCGGGGAGCTGTTTTTT	CATSRVAGTGELFF	.	TRBV15	TRBJ2-2	.
TGTGCCACCAGTGATCAAAGGACAGGGGCCTTCAATGAGCAGTTCTTC	CATSDQRTGAFNEQFF	.	TRBV24-1	TRBJ2-1	TRBD1
TGTGCCAGCAGCCGAGGGGGCGATGAAAAACTGTTTTTT	CASSRGGDEKLFF	.	TRBV11-3	TRBJ1-4	TRBD1
TGTGCCAGTAGTAGCGGGGGGGCCGCCGGGGAGCTGTTTTTT	CASSSGGAAGELFF	.	TRBV19	TRBJ2-2	TRBD2
TGTGCCAGTACCCCGAAACAGGCCACGAACACTGAAGCTTTCTTT	CASTPKQATNTEAFF	.	TRBV19	TRBJ1-1	.
TGTGCCAGTAGTATGGCCAGGGCGGTCTATAATTCACCCCTCCACTTT	CASSMARAVYNSPLHF	.	TRBV19	TRBJ1-6	.
TGTGCCAGTAGTACGTCACCCTACACCGGGGAGCTGTTTTTT	CASSTSPYTGELFF	.	TRBV19	TRBJ2-2	.